Presented here are 14 T cell receptor beta chains from one specimen sequenced in a study of blood T cell repertoires in COVID-19 (dated by TCRdb to the early 2020s). The library was built by means of the immunoSEQ multiplex PCR assay. This is the immuneACCESS table as TCRdb keeps it, with only in-frame sequences that have V and J called. A part of the clones is gone; compared with another copy, unresolved V genes explain less than half, and the rest is unexplained. Recorded for this sample are about 230,000 clones; 70% to 90% of them occurred a single time. About 2.5% of the sample belongs to the ten largest clones. Sequencing used peripheral blood. Receptors were obtained from a woman between 65 and 79 years old with active or convalescent COVID-19.

The rearrangement joins TRBV5-4 to TRBJ1-4; tentatively, D is TRBD1 (6 bases). CDR1 is SGHNT and CDR2 is YYREEE in the germline V gene (reference sequence). Trimming removed 5 bases from V and 4 bases from J, with 21 bases in between. This CDR3 has 17 amino acids. CDR3 nucleotide sequence: TGTGCCAGCAGTCGGGGGGGGCAACAGGGAAGTAATGAAAAACTGTTTTTT. Translating it yields CASSRGGQQGSNEKLFF.

This chain joins TRBV11-3 and TRBJ2-7; the match to TRBD2 covers 7 bases. The V gene end was trimmed by 3 bases and the J gene end by 2 bases; junction bases not matched to a gene: 4. CDR1 and CDR2 (germline): SGHNT, YENEEA. The CDR3 extends over 14 amino acids. CDR3 nucleotide sequence: TGTGCCAGCAGCTTGGCTAGCGGCCCCTACGAGCAGTACTTC. This encodes CASSLASGPYEQYF.

The chain uses TRBV5-5 and TRBJ1-1, with D uncertain. Trimming cost V 4 bases and J 0 bases, with 16 bases left between them. This CDR3 contains 16 residues. CDR1 SGHKS and CDR2 YYEKEE come from the germline V gene (reference sequence). The CDR3 DNA reads as TGTGCCAGCAGCATGATGCAGGCTAACATGAACACTGAAGCTTTCTTT. Translating gives CASSMMQANMNTEAFF. The full variable domain, with the rest looked up from reference TRBV5-5 and TRBJ1-1, is DAGVTQSPTHLIKTRGQQVTLRCSPISGHKSVSWYQQVLGQGPQFIFQYYEKEERGRGNFPDRFSARQFPNYSSELNVNALLLGDSALYLCASSMMQANMNTEAFFGQGTRLTVV.

The CDR3 nucleotides read TGTGCCAGCAGCAAAGAGGCGGGGGGGCGTGCCGGGGAGCTGTTTTTT. It encodes CASSKEAGGRAGELFF. The V and J genes are TRBV21-1 and TRBJ2-2; the table assigns TRBD2, which was not confirmed against the DNA. TRBV21-1 is a recognized pseudogene. The CDR3 contains 16 residues.

The CDR3 DNA reads TGTGCCAGCAGTTCGACTAGCGGGATAGGGAATACGCAGTATTTT. It codes for CASSSTSGIGNTQYF. The rearrangement joins TRBV6-5 to TRBJ2-3; 11 nucleotides agree with TRBD2. Germline assignment: CDR1 MNHEY and CDR2 SVGAGI. Trimming at V came to 4 bases and at J to 7 bases, leaving 7 bases not matched to a gene. The CDR3 has 15 amino acids.

This chain connects TRBV5-1 to TRBJ2-5, with TRBD1 identical over 7 bases. Germline V gene sequence: CDR1 SGHRS, CDR2 YFSETQ. J was trimmed by 5 bases and V by 0 bases; bases with no gene match: 7. The CDR3 runs to 15 residues. CDR3 region: CASSLAAGGLETQYF. CDR3 DNA sequence: TGCGCCAGCAGCTTGGCGGCAGGGGGTTTGGAGACCCAGTACTTC. The entire variable domain, with the rest obtained from reference TRBV5-1 and TRBJ2-5, is as follows: KAGVTQTPRYLIKTRGQQVTLSCSPISGHRSVSWYQQTPGQGLQFLFEYFSETQRNKGNFPGRFSGRQFSNSRSEMNVSTLELGDSALYLCASSLAAGGLETQYFGPGTRLLVL.

The chain carries TRBV4-1 and TRBJ2-1; D possibly corresponds to TRBD2 (6 bases). The V gene's germline CDR1 is MGHRA and CDR2 YSYEKL. V was trimmed by 3 bases and J by 6 bases, leaving 15 bases between them. The CDR3 is made up of 15 amino acids. This CDR3 reads CASSQFGGVTNEQFF. The CDR3 DNA sequence: TGCGCCAGCAGCCAGTTCGGGGGAGTAACCAATGAGCAGTTCTTC.

The V and J genes are TRBV19 and TRBJ1-6; maybe TRBD1 (5 bases). From germline, CDR1 is LNHDA and CDR2 SQIVND (reference sequence). The CDR3 runs 15 residues. V gave up 7 bases and J gave up 7 bases, with 17 bases separating them. The CDR3 DNA is TGTGCCAGTACTAAACTTGCAGGGTCCAATTCACCCCTCCACTTT. Amino acids: CASTKLAGSNSPLHF.

The chain joins TRBV5-1 to TRBJ1-3; 10 bases map to TRBD1. J lost 1 base, V lost 5 bases, and 18 bases had no gene match. CDR1 is SGHRS and CDR2 is YFSETQ in the germline V gene. This CDR3 spans 20 amino acids. The DNA for the CDR3 is TGCGCCAGCAGACACCGGGACAGGGGCCTACGTTTGGTTTCTGGAAACACCATATATTTT. It yields the protein CASRHRDRGLRLVSGNTIYF.

The V gene is TRBV30, the J gene TRBJ1-1, with a tentative D call TRBD1 (5 bases). Per the germline V gene, CDR1 is GTSNPN and CDR2 is SVGIG (reference sequence). The CDR3 is 15 residues long. Trimming removed 5 bases at V and 0 bases at J, with 16 bases between. CDR3 sequence (DNA): TGTGCCTGGTCCCTCGACAGATCTTTGAACACTGAAGCTTTCTTT. Its protein is CAWSLDRSLNTEAFF.

This chain connects TRBV4-1 to TRBJ2-5; 10 bases are a match to TRBD1. CDR3 length: 17 amino acids. V was clipped by 0 bases and J by 4 bases; unmatched bases: 8. Germline CDR1 MGHRA, CDR2 YSYEKL. The CDR3 sequence: CASSQDGWGTGVETQYF. CDR3 bases: TGCGCCAGCAGCCAAGATGGGTGGGGGACAGGGGTAGAGACCCAGTACTTC.

The chain employs TRBV19 and TRBJ2-5, with D hard to call. The length of the CDR3 is 13 residues. V gave up 1 base and J gave up 4 bases, with 7 bases separating them. Germline V gene lookup returns CDR1 LNHDA and CDR2 SQIVND (reference sequence). The DNA of the CDR3 is TGTGCCAGTAGTATAGGTCTAATAGAGACCCAGTACTTC. It translates to CASSIGLIETQYF.

This clone occurred a few times. This rearrangement joins TRBV5-4 to TRBJ1-1; 9 bases fit TRBD1. The CDR3 extends over 15 amino acids. Per the germline V gene, CDR1 is SGHNT and CDR2 is YYREEE (reference sequence). The V segment lost 4 bases and the J segment 1 base; nucleotides outside the gene matches: 5. This chain's CDR3 is CASSPGTGRNTEAFF. In nucleotides, the CDR3 is TGTGCCAGCAGCCCCGGGACAGGGCGGAACACTGAAGCTTTCTTT. Full variable domain (missing parts from reference TRBV5-4 and TRBJ1-1): ETGVTQSPTHLIKTRGQQVTLRCSSQSGHNTVSWYQQALGQGPQFIFQYYREEENGRGNFPPRFSGLQFPNYSSELNVNALELDDSALYLCASSPGTGRNTEAFFGQGTRLTVV.

This chain uses TRBV7-3 with TRBJ2-3, with TRBD2 as a possible D gene (6 bases). CDR1 and CDR2 from the germline V gene are SGHTA and FQGTGA. V lost 1 base to trimming and J lost 6 bases, with 14 bases between them. The CDR3 is made up of 15 amino acids. The CDR3 reads CASSLMGGEDDTQYF. The CDR3 DNA reads TGTGCCAGCAGCTTAATGGGTGGGGAGGATGATACGCAGTATTTT.